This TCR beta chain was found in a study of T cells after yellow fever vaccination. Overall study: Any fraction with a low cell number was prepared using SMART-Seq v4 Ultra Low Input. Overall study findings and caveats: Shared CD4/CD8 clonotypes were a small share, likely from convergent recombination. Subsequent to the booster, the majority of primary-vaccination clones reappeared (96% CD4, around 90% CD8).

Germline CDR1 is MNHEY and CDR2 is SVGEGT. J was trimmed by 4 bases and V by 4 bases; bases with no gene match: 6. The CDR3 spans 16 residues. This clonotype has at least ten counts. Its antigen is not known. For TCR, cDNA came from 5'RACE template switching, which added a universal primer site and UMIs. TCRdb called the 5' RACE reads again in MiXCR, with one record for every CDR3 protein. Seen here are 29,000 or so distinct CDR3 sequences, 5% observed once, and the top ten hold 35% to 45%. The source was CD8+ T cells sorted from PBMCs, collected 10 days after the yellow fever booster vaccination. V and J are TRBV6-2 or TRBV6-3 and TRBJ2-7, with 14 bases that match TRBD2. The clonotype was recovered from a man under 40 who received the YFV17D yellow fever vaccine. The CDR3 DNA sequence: TGTGCCAGCAGTTGGGTGCGGACTAGCGGGAGGTACGAGCAGTACTTC. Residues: CASSWVRTSGRYEQYF.